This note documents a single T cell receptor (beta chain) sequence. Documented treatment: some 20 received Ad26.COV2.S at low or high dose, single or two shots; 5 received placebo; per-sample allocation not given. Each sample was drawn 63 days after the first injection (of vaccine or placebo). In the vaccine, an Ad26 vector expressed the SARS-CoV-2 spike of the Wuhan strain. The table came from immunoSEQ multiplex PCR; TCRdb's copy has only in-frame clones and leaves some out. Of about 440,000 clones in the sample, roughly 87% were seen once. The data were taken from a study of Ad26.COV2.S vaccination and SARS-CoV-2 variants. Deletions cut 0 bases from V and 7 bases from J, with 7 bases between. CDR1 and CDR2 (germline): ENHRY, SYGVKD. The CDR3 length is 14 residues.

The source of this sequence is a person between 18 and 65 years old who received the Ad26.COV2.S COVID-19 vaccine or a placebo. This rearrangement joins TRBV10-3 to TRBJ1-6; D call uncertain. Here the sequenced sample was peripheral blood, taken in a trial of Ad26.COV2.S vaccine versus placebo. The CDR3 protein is CAISESTGNSPLHF. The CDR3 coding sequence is TGTGCCATCAGTGAGTCGACGGGAAATTCACCCCTCCACTTT.